This T cell receptor (beta chain) was retrieved from a study of pediatric ulcerative colitis. Study results and limitations: Ulcerative colitis patients shared more blood-rectal clones than controls.

The diagnostic colonoscopy in ulcerative colitis patients preceded any immunosuppressive treatment. Blood was drawn at the time of colonoscopy. Germline values: CDR1 SNHLY, CDR2 FYNNEI. CDR3 length: 13 residues. Each sample received Survey-level depth of up to 500,000 reads. TCRdb's copy holds only in-frame clones and misses some; the assay was immunoSEQ multiplex PCR. The sample holds 12,000 to 15,000 clones; around 89% are singletons and the top ten take roughly 0.98%. Points on this clone: The antigen is undetermined. The junction and the germline gene differ at one end; a read error may be behind it. Distinct nucleotide sequences in the sample also encode this CDR3.

The source material was blood. The source is a boy aged 5-17 years with moderate ulcerative colitis. The chain couples TRBV2 to TRBJ1-2; TRBD1 aligns across 7 bases. In DNA, the CDR3 is TGTGCCAGCAGATCTGACAGGGAAGATGGCTACACTTTC. Translating gives CASRSDREDGYTF.